The present TCR beta chain was sequenced within a study of molecular identifiers for immune sequencing clone quantification. Study results and caveats: Spiked Jurkat TCR RNA equivalent to one cell reportedly surfaced among under 1.1 million naive cells.

This clonotype has ten or more counts. Its matching antigen is unknown. TCRdb analysed the PCR reads with MiXCR anew, one entry per CDR3 protein. The sample holds around 43,000 distinct CDR3 sequences, 15% to 20% seen once. The junction had 4 bases not matched to a gene; V was cut back by 4 bases and J by 3 bases. This CDR3 has 16 residues. From germline, CDR1 is MNHEY and CDR2 SMNVEV (reference sequence). This receptor was taken from a human donor in good health. Some libraries in this study had Jurkat cell RNA spiked in. Material: naive CD8+ T cells from blood, with Jurkat cell RNA spiked in. The subset here: FACS-sorted CD8+CD4-CCR7+CD45RA+ naive T cells. The V call is TRBV27, the J call TRBJ2-3; 13 bases align to TRBD2. CDR3: CASSSRTSGRTDTQYF. The CDR3 nucleotides read TGTGCCAGCAGTTCCAGGACTAGCGGGAGAACAGATACGCAGTATTTT.